The entry that follows covers one T cell receptor (beta chain) sequence. The CDR3 runs to 13 residues. Germline V gives CDR1 LNHDA, CDR2 SQIVND (reference sequence). V lost 1 base, J lost 0 bases, and 3 bases lay in between. As handled by the study authors: Amplification of reference gene primers was used by the study to estimate nucleated cell counts. Assay used: immunoSEQ multiplex PCR; TCRdb lists only in-frame clones, some missing. From that table come the V and J calls and clone size; the DNA was used to work out D and trimming. Of around 110,000 clones in the sample, just under 85% were seen once. This entry comes from a study of blood T cell repertoires in COVID-19.

The genes are TRBV19 and TRBJ1-1; unclear D gene. Sequenced sample: peripheral blood. The source of this sequence is a man between 65 and 85 years old with active or convalescent COVID-19. DNA of the CDR3: TGTGCCAGTAGTATAGGCGTGAACACTGAAGCTTTCTTT. This sequence encodes CASSIGVNTEAFF. Complete variable domain (other parts from reference TRBV19 and TRBJ1-1): DGGITQSPKYLFRKEGQNVTLSCEQNLNHDAMYWYRQDPGQGLRLIYYSQIVNDFQKGDIAEGYSVSREKKESFPLTVTSAQKNPTAFYLCASSIGVNTEAFFGQGTRLTVV.